The clone carrying this TCR beta chain occurred many times. Its target is unknown. Those patients with uncontrolled infection, other autoimmune disease, pregnancy or lactation were excluded. Clinicians diagnosed patients from clinical symptoms, serum thyroxine and TRAb, thyroid ultrasound and orbital computed tomography. Extraction of PBMCs used roughly 10 ml of fresh peripheral blood. The data are from a study of T cells in Graves' hyperthyroidism and ophthalmopathy. Study-level findings and limits: Among thyroid clonotypes expanded above 0.001, most also appeared in blood.

RNA transcripts gave rise to amplified TCR beta CDR3 regions. A set of HTBI primers served as the primers for a first-round RT-PCR of the TCR CDR3. TCRdb reprocessed the multiplex PCR reads via MiXCR and lists one record per CDR3 protein. The repertoire holds approximately 210,000 distinct CDR3 sequences, with about 15% as singletons. Germline trimming cut 3 bases from V and 4 bases from J; bases unmatched to any gene: 5. CDR1 SEHNR and CDR2 FQNEAQ come from the germline V gene (reference sequence). The CDR3 consists of 15 residues. The chain recombines TRBV7-9 with TRBJ2-7, with 11 bases that match TRBD2. Input material: blood. The receptor was isolated from a middle-aged man with Graves' hyperthyroidism. CDR3 residues: CASSLGLAEKYEQYF. Here the CDR3 DNA reads TGTGCCAGCAGCTTGGGACTAGCGGAGAAGTACGAGCAGTACTTC.